This T cell receptor (beta chain) was identified in a study of T cells after yellow fever vaccination. TCRdb re-analysed the 5' RACE reads in MiXCR, keeping a single row per CDR3 protein. The sample has 610,000 or so distinct CDR3 sequences; more than 9% are singletons. The TCR was taken from a young man who received the YFV17D yellow fever vaccine. Specimen: PBMCs, collected on the day of the yellow fever booster vaccination.

The CDR3, as DNA: TGTGCCAGCAGCCAAGAAAATCAGGAGACCCAGTACTTC. Protein sequence: CASSQENQETQYF. The rearrangement joins TRBV14 to TRBJ2-5; D is unresolved. V lost 0 bases and J lost 5, with 7 bases in between. Germline V gene sequence: CDR1 SGHDN, CDR2 FVKESK. The length of the CDR3 is 13 residues.